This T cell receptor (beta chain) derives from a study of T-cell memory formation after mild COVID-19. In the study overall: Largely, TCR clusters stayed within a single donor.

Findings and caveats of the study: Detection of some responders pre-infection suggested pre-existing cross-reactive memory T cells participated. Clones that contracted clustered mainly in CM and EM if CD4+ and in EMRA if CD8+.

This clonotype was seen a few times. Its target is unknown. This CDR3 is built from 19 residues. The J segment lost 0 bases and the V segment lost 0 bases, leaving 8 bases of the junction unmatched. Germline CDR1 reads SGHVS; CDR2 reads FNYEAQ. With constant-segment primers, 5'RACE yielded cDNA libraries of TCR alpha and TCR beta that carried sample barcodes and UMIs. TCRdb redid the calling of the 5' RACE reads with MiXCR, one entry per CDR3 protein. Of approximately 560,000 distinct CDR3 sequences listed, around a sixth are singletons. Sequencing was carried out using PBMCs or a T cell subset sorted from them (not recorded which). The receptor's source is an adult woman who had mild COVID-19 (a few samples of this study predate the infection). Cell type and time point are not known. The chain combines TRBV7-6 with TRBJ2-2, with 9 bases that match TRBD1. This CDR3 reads CASSLALGQGLPNTGELFF. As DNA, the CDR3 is TGTGCCAGCAGCTTAGCGTTGGGACAGGGTCTTCCGAACACCGGGGAGCTGTTTTTT.